The 8 T cell receptor beta chains reported below all come from one sample, sequenced in a study of cytomegalovirus exposure and HLA in healthy donors. 13 Jbeta primers and 60 Vbeta primers were used for the PCR. Sequenced by immunoSEQ multiplex PCR; TCRdb stores in-frame clones only, minus some. The data hold about 210,000 clones, with 60% to 80% observed a single time. Sequenced sample: PBMCs. The origin of the receptors is a male donor in good health and CMV-seronegative.

The chain joins TRBV29-1 to TRBJ2-3; 11 bases are a match to TRBD1. Germline CDR1 and CDR2: SQVTM and ANQGSEA. V was pared by 5 bases and J by 2 bases, with 6 bases of the junction left unmatched. There are 15 residues in the CDR3. The CDR3 nucleotides are TGCAGCGTTATGGACAGGGGGCACTACACAGATACGCAGTATTTT. It translates to CSVMDRGHYTDTQYF.

The chain has TRBV7-2 and TRBJ2-7; possible D gene TRBD2, 5 bases. Germline loops: CDR1 SGHTA, CDR2 FQGNSA. The germline V and J ends were trimmed by 7 bases and 0 bases, with 16 bases remaining between them. The CDR3 sequence is 15 residues long. CDR3 nucleotides: TGTGCCAGCACCTCCGTGGGAGACGTCTCCTACGAGCAGTACTTC. Its translation is CASTSVGDVSYEQYF.

The chain combines TRBV21-1 with TRBJ1-1; whether TRBD1, the table's D call, matches the DNA was not checked. TRBV21-1 is annotated as a pseudogene. CDR3 size: 14 residues. DNA for the CDR3: TGTGCCAGCAGCGACTCAGGGCATAACACTGAAGCTTTCTTT. It translates to CASSDSGHNTEAFF.

The J gene is TRBJ2-7, the V gene TRBV7-3; the D gene is possibly TRBD1 (5 bases). The CDR3 loop spans 14 amino acids. The V end lost 5 bases, the J end lost 1 base, and 12 bases lay between the germline ends. CDR1 and CDR2 (germline): SGHTA, FQGTGA. CDR3 coding DNA: TGTGCCAGCAGCCCCTGGGGCGGATCCTACGAGCAGTACTTC. It specifies CASSPWGGSYEQYF.

This chain joins TRBV19 and TRBJ1-2; 8 bases are a match to TRBD1. The CDR3 totals 17 residues. With V trimmed by 0 bases and J by 6 bases, 12 bases remained unmatched. Germline CDR1 is LNHDA and CDR2 is SQIVND (reference sequence). The CDR3 coding sequence is TGTGCCAGTAGTATAGATCGTCAACAGGGGGGAAGAAATGGCTACACCTTC. It encodes CASSIDRQQGGRNGYTF.

The chain joins TRBV4-2 to TRBJ2-7, with 9 bases lining up with TRBD1. CDR1 LGHNA and CDR2 YNFKEQ come from the germline V gene. V trimming: 0 bases; J trimming: 3 bases; junction bases outside the gene matches: 3. The CDR3 spans 15 residues. CDR3 region: CASSQDPTGGYEQYF. Written as DNA, the CDR3 is TGTGCCAGCAGCCAAGATCCGACAGGGGGCTACGAGCAGTACTTC.

The chain combines TRBV25-1 with TRBJ2-3; TRBD2 agrees at 9 bases. This CDR3 is 14 amino acids long. Trimming removed 6 bases from V and 5 bases from J; junction bases left unmatched: 6. From germline, CDR1 is MGHDK and CDR2 SYGVNS. The CDR3 sequence: CASSAIAGVDTQYF. The CDR3 DNA sequence: TGTGCCAGCAGCGCGATAGCGGGAGTAGATACGCAGTATTTT.

A few counts support this clone. V and J are TRBV7-2 and TRBJ1-1, with TRBD1 as a possible D gene (5 bases). CDR1 is SGHTA, CDR2 FQGNSA, per germline. V lost 2 bases and J lost 4, with 8 bases in between. This CDR3 has 13 residues. The CDR3 spells CASSLRGGTEAFF. CDR3 bases: TGTGCCAGCAGCTTAAGGGGAGGCACTGAAGCTTTCTTT.